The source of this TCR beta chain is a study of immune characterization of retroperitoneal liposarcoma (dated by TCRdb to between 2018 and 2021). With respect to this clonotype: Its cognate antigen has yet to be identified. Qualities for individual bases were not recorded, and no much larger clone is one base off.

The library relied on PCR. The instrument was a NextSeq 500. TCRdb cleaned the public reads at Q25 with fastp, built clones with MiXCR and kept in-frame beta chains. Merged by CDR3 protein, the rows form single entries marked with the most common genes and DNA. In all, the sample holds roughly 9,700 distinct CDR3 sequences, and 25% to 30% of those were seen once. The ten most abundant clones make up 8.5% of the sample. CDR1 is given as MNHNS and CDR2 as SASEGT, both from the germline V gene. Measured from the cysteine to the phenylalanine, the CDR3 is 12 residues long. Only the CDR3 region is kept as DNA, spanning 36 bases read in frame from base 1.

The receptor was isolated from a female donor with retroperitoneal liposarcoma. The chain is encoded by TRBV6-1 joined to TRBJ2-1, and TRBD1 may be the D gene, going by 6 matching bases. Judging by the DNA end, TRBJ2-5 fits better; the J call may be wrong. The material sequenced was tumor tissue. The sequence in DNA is TGTGCCAGCAGCCAAGGGGGAGAGACCCAGTACTTC. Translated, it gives CASSQGGETQYF.